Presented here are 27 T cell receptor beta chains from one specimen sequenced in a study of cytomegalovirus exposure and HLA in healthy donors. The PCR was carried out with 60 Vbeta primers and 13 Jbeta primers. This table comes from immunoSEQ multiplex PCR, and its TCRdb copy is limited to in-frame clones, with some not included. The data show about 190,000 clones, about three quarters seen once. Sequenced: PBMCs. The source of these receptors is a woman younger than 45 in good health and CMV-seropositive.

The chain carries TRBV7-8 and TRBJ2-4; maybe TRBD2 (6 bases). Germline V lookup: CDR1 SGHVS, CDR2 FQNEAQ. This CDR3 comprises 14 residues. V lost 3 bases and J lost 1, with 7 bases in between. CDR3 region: CASSFGGAKNIQYF. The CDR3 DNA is TGTGCCAGCAGCTTTGGGGGGGCCAAAAACATTCAGTACTTC.

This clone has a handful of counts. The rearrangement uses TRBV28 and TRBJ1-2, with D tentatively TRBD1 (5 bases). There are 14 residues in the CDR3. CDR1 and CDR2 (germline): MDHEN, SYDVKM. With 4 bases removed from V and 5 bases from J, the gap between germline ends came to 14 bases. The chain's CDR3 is CASSSPGLSYGYTF. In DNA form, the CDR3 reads TGTGCCAGCAGTTCCCCGGGACTCAGTTATGGCTACACCTTC.

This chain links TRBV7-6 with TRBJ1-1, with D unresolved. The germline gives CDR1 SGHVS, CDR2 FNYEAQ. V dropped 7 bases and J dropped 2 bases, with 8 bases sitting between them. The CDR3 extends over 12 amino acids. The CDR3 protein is CASTRVNTEAFF. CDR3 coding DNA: TGTGCCAGCACACGCGTCAACACTGAAGCTTTCTTT.

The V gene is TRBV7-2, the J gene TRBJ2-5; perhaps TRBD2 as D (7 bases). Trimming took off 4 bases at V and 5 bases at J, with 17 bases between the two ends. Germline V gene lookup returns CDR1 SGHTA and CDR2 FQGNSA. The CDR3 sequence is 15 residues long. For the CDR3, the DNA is TGTGCCAGCAGCTCACCGGGCGGGGGCTGGGAGACCCAGTACTTC. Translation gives CASSSPGGGWETQYF.

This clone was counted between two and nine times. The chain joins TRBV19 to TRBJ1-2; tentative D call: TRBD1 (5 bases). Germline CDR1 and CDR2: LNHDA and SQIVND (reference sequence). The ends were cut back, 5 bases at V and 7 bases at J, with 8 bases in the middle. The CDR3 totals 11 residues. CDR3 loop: CASSQGSGYTF. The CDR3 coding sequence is TGTGCCAGTAGTCAGGGCTCTGGCTACACCTTC.

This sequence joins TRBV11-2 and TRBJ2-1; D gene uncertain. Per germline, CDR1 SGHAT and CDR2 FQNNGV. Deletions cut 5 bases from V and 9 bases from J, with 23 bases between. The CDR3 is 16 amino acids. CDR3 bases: TGTGCCAGCAGCCCCCCTCGCCTCTTGGCTAGTAGTGAGCAGTTCTTC. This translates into CASSPPRLLASSEQFF.

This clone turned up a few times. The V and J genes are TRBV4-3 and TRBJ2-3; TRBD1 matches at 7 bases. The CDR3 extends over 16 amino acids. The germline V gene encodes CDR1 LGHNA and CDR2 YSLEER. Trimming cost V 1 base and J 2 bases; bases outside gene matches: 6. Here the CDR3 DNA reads TGCGCCAGCAGCCAAGCGGGACAGTCGTCCACAGATACGCAGTATTTT. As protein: CASSQAGQSSTDTQYF.

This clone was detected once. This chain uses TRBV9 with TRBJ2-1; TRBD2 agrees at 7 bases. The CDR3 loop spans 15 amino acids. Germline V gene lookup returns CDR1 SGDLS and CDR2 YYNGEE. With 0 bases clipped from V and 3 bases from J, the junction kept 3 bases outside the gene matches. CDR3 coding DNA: TGTGCCAGCAGCGTAGCGGGAGGAAACTACAATGAGCAGTTCTTC. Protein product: CASSVAGGNYNEQFF.

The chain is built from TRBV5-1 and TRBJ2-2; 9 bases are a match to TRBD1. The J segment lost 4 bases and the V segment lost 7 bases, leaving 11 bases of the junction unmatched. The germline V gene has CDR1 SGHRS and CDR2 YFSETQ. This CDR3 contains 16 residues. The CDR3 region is CASLQQGARGTGELFF. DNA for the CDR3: TGCGCCAGCCTCCAACAGGGGGCGCGTGGCACCGGGGAGCTGTTTTTT.

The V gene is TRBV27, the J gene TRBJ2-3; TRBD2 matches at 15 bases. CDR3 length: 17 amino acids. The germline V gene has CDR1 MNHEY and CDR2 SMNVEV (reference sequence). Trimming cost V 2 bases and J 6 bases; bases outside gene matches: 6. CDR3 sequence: CASSLRTSGRVGDTQYF. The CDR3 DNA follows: TGTGCCAGCAGTTTAAGGACTAGCGGGAGGGTTGGGGATACGCAGTATTTT.

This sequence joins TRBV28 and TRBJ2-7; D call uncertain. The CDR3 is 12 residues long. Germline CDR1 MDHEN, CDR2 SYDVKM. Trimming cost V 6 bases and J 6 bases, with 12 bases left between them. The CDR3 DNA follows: TGTGCCAGCAGATTCGGAGTGGGCGAGCAGTACTTC. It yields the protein CASRFGVGEQYF.

This CDR3 reads CASSPSYNLETQYF. CDR3 DNA: TGTGCCAGCTCACCATCTTATAATTTAGAGACCCAGTACTTC. The rearrangement links TRBV18 to TRBJ2-5; D is undetermined. Germline CDR1 is KGHSH and CDR2 is LQKENI. Deletions cut 2 bases from V and 4 bases from J, with 11 bases between. The CDR3 is 14 residues long.

CDR3 DNA sequence: TGCGCCAGCAGCCAACGGGACAGCCACTCCGGGGAGCTGTTTTTT. Protein product: CASSQRDSHSGELFF. The genes are TRBV4-3 and TRBJ2-2; TRBD1 matches 7 bases. Trimming took 2 bases from V and 6 from J; bases not matched to a gene: 6. CDR3 length: 15 amino acids. CDR1 and CDR2 (germline): LGHNA, YSLEER.

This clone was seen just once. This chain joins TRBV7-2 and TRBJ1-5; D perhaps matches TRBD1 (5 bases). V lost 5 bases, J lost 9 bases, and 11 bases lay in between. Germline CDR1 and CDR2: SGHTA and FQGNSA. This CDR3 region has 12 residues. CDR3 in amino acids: CASSPLGGPQHF. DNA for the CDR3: TGTGCCAGCAGCCCTCTGGGGGGGCCCCAGCATTTT.

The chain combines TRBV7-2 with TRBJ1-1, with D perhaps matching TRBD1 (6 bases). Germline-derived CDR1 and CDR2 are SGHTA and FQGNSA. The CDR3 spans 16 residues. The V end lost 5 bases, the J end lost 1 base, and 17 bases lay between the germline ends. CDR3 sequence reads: CASSVVRGNRNTEAFF. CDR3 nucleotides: TGTGCCAGCAGCGTGGTGAGGGGGAATAGGAACACTGAAGCTTTCTTT.

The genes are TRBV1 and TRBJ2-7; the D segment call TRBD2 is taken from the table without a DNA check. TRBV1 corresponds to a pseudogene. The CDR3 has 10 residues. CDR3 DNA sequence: TGCATCTTCCCCGGAGGCGAGCAGTACTTC. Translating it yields CIFPGGEQYF.

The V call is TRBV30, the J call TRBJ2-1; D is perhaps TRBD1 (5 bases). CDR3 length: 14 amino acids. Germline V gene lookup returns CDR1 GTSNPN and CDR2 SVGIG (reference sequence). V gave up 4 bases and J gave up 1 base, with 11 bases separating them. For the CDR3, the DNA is TGTGCCTGGAATGGGGCCCAATCCTACAATGAGCAGTTCTTC. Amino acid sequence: CAWNGAQSYNEQFF.

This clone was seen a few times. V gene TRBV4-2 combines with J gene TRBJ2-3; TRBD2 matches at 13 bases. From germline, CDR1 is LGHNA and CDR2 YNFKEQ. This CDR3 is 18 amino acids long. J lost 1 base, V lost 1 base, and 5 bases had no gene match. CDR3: CASSQGTSGSWGTDTQYF. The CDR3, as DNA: TGTGCCAGCAGCCAAGGGACTAGCGGGAGTTGGGGCACAGATACGCAGTATTTT.

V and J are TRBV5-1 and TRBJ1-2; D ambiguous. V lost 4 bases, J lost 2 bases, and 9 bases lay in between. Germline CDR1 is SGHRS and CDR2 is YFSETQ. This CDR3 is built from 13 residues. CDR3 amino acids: CASSQDTNYGYTF. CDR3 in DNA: TGCGCCAGCAGCCAAGACACCAACTATGGCTACACCTTC.

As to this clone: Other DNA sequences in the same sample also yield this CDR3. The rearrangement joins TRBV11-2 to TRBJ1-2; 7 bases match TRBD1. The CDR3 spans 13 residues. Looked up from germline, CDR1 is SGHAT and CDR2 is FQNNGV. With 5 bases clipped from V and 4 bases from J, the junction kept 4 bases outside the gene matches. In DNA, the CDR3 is TGTGCCAGCAGCCTTGACAGGGTCTATGGCTACACCTTC. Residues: CASSLDRVYGYTF.

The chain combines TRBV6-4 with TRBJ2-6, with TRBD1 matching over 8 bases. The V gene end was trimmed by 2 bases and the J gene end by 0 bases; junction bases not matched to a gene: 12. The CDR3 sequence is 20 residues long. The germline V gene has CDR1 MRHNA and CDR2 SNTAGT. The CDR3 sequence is CASSDVPGTGGPSGANVLTF. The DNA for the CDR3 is TGTGCCAGCAGTGACGTACCCGGGACAGGCGGCCCCTCTGGGGCCAACGTCCTGACTTTC.

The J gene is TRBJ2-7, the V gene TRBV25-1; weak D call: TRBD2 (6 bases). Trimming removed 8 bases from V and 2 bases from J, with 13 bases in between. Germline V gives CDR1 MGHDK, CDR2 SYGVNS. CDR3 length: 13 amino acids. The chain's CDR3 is CASRSGVTYEQYF. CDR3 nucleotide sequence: TGTGCCAGCCGGTCGGGGGTCACCTACGAGCAGTACTTC.

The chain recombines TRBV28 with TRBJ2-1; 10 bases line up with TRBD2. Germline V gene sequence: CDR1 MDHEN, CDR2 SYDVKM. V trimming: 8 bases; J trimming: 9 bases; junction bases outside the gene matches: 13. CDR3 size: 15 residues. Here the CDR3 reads CASHCTSGECSEQFF. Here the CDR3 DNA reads TGTGCCAGCCATTGTACTAGCGGGGAGTGCAGTGAGCAGTTCTTC.

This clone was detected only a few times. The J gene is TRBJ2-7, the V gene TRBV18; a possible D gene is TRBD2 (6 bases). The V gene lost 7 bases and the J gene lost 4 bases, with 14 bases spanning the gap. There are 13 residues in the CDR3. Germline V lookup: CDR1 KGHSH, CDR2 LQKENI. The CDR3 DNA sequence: TGTGCCAGCTGGGAGACTAGTCCTTACGAGCAGTACTTC. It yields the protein CASWETSPYEQYF.

CDR3 coding DNA: TGTGCCAGCAGCCCTCGACTAGCGGAGATCCAAGAGACCCAGTACTTC. It is translated as CASSPRLAEIQETQYF. This chain links TRBV7-9 with TRBJ2-5, with TRBD2 matching 9 bases. Germline values: CDR1 SEHNR, CDR2 FQNEAQ (reference sequence). The CDR3 extends over 16 amino acids. V lost 5 bases to trimming and J lost 1 base; unmatched junction nucleotides: 8.

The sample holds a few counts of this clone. The CDR3 DNA is TGTGCCTGGAGTGTCTTTAGCGCCACCTCCTACAATGAGCAGTTCTTC. This translates into CAWSVFSATSYNEQFF. The gene calls are TRBV30 and TRBJ2-1; the D gene is possibly TRBD2 (5 bases). Germline lookup yields CDR1 GTSNPN and CDR2 SVGIG (reference sequence). The CDR3 spans 16 residues. V gave up 0 bases and J gave up 0 bases, with 12 bases separating them.

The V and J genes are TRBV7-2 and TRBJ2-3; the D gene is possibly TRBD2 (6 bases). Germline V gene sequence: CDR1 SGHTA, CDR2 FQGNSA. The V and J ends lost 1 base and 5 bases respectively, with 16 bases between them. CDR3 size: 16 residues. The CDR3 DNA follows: TGTGCCAGCAGCTTAGTCGGGGAGGTGGCTAAAGATACGCAGTATTTT. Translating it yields CASSLVGEVAKDTQYF.